These 3 T cell receptor beta chains came from one sample sequenced in a study of blood T cell repertoires in COVID-19. Sequencing used immunoSEQ multiplex PCR; TCRdb keeps in-frame clones, though not all of them. There are some 500,000 clones in the sample; 85% to 90% occur only once, and less than 9.5% lies in the top ten. The sequenced material came from peripheral blood. These TCRs come from a woman in her fifties or sixties with COVID-19, enrolled during active disease.

This chain's CDR3 is CSASVRGEGAYEQYF. CDR3 in DNA: TGCAGTGCTAGTGTGCGGGGGGAGGGCGCCTACGAGCAGTACTTC. J is TRBJ2-7 and V is TRBV20-1; 8 bases are shared with TRBD2. Per the germline V gene, CDR1 is DFQATT and CDR2 is SNEGSKA (reference sequence). The CDR3 totals 15 residues. The trim removed 3 bases at V and 2 bases at J, leaving 9 bases unmatched.

The count of this clone is one. This chain links TRBV5-1 with TRBJ2-5; D is undetermined. This CDR3 region has 14 residues. V lost 4 bases, J lost 4 bases, and 14 bases lay in between. CDR1 is SGHRS, CDR2 YFSETQ, per germline. Here the CDR3 DNA reads TGCGCCAGCAGCAACGGAAATCCGGGAGAGACCCAGTACTTC. Its protein is CASSNGNPGETQYF.

The chain has TRBV28 and TRBJ1-1, with TRBD1 as a possible D gene (6 bases). V was clipped by 0 bases and J by 4 bases, with 18 bases between them. The CDR3 extends over 17 amino acids. CDR1 and CDR2 (germline): MDHEN, SYDVKM. This chain's CDR3 is CASSLWGVEVRGTEAFF. DNA for the CDR3: TGTGCCAGCAGTTTATGGGGGGTTGAGGTCAGGGGCACTGAAGCTTTCTTT.